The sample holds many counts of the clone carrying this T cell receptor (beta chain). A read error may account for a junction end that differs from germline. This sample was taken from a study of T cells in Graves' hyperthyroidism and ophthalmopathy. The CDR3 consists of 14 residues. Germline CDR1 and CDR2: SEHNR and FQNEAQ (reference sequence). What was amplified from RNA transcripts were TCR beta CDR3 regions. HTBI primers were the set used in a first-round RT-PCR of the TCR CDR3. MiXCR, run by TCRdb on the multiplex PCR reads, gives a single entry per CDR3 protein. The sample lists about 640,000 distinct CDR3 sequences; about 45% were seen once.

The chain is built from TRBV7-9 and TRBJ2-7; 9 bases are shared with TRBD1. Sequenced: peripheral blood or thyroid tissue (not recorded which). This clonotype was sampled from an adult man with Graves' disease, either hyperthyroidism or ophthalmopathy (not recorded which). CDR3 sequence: CASSPGQGVYEQYF. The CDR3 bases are TGCGCCAGCAGCCCGGGACAGGGAGTTTACGAGCAGTACTTC.